A single sample gave rise to the 7 T cell receptor beta chains below, sequenced in a study of cytomegalovirus exposure and HLA in healthy donors. Use of 60 Vbeta and 13 Jbeta primers characterized the PCR. The data were produced by immunoSEQ multiplex PCR, yet TCRdb's version contains in-frame clones alone and is incomplete. The sample shows about 160,000 clones, around 86% of them seen only once. The sequenced sample consisted of PBMCs. The receptors shown here come from a middle-aged man in good health and CMV-seropositive.

The chain carries TRBV29-1 and TRBJ2-1, with D possibly matching TRBD1 (6 bases). Trimming shortened V by 2 bases and J by 8 bases, and 10 bases separated the two germline ends. The CDR3 consists of 12 residues. Germline CDR1 SQVTM, CDR2 ANQGSEA. This CDR3 is CSVEMYRDEQFF. The CDR3 nucleotides are TGCAGCGTTGAAATGTACAGGGATGAGCAGTTCTTC.

The V call is TRBV7-2, the J call TRBJ1-5, with a weak D call TRBD1 (5 bases). Trimming pared 0 bases from V and 4 bases from J, leaving 10 bases between. CDR3 length: 15 amino acids. In germline, CDR1 is SGHTA, CDR2 FQGNSA. The CDR3 here is CASSLAGGGNQPQHF. In nucleotides, the CDR3 is TGTGCCAGCAGCTTAGCCGGCGGGGGGAATCAGCCCCAGCATTTT. Supplemented by reference TRBV7-2 and TRBJ1-5, the full variable domain reads GAGVSQSPSNKVTEKGKDVELRCDPISGHTALYWYRQSLGQGLEFLIYFQGNSAPDKSGLPSDRFSAERTGGSVSTLTIQRTQQEDSAVYLCASSLAGGGNQPQHFGDGTRLSIL.

The chain couples TRBV2 to TRBJ2-7, with 15 bases aligning to TRBD2. Germline assignment: CDR1 SNHLY and CDR2 FYNNEI. The CDR3 covers 14 residues. Trimming cost V 6 bases and J 7 bases; bases outside gene matches: 4. The DNA of the CDR3 is TGTGCCAGCAGCGGACTAGCGGGGGGGAGGGAGCAGTACTTC. This gives the protein CASSGLAGGREQYF.

The rearrangement links TRBV9 to TRBJ1-3; perhaps TRBD1 as D (5 bases). This CDR3 is 15 amino acids long. The V gene's germline CDR1 is SGDLS and CDR2 YYNGEE. Trimming pared 3 bases from V and 2 bases from J, leaving 12 bases between. This CDR3 is CASSGQPNPGNTIYF. Written as DNA, the CDR3 is TGTGCCAGCAGCGGACAGCCAAACCCTGGAAACACCATATATTTT.

The rearrangement links TRBV19 to TRBJ2-3; D may be TRBD2 (6 bases). Trimming shortened V by 3 bases and J by 4 bases, and 11 bases separated the two germline ends. The germline V gene encodes CDR1 LNHDA and CDR2 SQIVND (reference sequence). The CDR3 extends over 14 amino acids. The CDR3 sequence is CASSIAGGSDTQYF. The DNA for the CDR3 is TGTGCCAGTAGTATTGCCGGGGGTTCAGATACGCAGTATTTT. The variable domain in full, completed from reference TRBV19 and TRBJ2-3, reads DGGITQSPKYLFRKEGQNVTLSCEQNLNHDAMYWYRQDPGQGLRLIYYSQIVNDFQKGDIAEGYSVSREKKESFPLTVTSAQKNPTAFYLCASSIAGGSDTQYFGPGTRLTVL.

In this sample, this clone turned up once. The rearrangement links TRBV4-3 to TRBJ2-5; tentative D call: TRBD2 (6 bases). Per germline, CDR1 LGHNA and CDR2 YSLEER. V was pared by 1 base and J by 5 bases, with 14 bases between. This CDR3 is 15 amino acids long. The DNA of the CDR3 is TGCGCCAGCAGCCAAGCACGGGGCGGAGGGGAGACCCAGTACTTC. Translating gives CASSQARGGGETQYF.

The chain uses TRBV5-1 and TRBJ1-1, with D possibly being TRBD1 (5 bases). Germline V CDR1 and CDR2: SGHRS, YFSETQ. The ends were cut back, 6 bases at V and 1 base at J, with 13 bases in the middle. The CDR3 contains 14 residues. Here the CDR3 reads CASNPGGGNTEAFF. The CDR3, as DNA: TGCGCCAGCAACCCTGGGGGAGGGAACACTGAAGCTTTCTTT.